Each of the 27 T cell receptor beta chains below was sequenced from the same sample in a study of Graves' ophthalmopathy and Graves' hyperthyroidism. Amplification targeted the TCR beta CDR3 regions, with RNA transcripts as the source material. Following a first-round RT-PCR that used HTBI primers, a second-round multiplex PCR was carried out. TCRdb re-called the multiplex PCR reads with MiXCR, one entry per CDR3 protein. The sample shows roughly 230,000 distinct CDR3 sequences, roughly 21% of them seen only once. Sequencing input: peripheral blood. The receptors stem from a woman aged 50 to 60 with Graves' ophthalmopathy.

This rearrangement joins TRBV6-1 to TRBJ2-7; D is unresolved. The J call could be wrong; TRBJ2-1 is a better fit for the DNA end. Germline V gene lookup returns CDR1 MNHNS and CDR2 SASEGT. This CDR3 comprises 13 residues. Here the CDR3 reads CASSVPVEHEQFF. The CDR3 coding sequence is TGTGCCAGCAGTGTACCGGTAGAACACGAGCAGTTCTTC.

This clonotype was observed at least ten times. The J gene is TRBJ2-5, the V gene TRBV12-3 or TRBV12-4, with D unresolved. The CDR3 loop spans 12 amino acids. V was cut by 5 bases and J by 5 bases, with 9 bases left in between. The CDR3 DNA reads TGTGCCAGCAGTCTGTACGGGGAGACCCAGTACTTC. Protein product: CASSLYGETQYF.

This clonotype was detected only a few times. The V gene is TRBV20-1, the J gene TRBJ2-7, with D possibly being TRBD2 (5 bases). Trimming shortened V by 0 bases and J by 9 bases, and 18 bases separated the two germline ends. Germline V lookup: CDR1 DFQATT, CDR2 SNEGSKA (reference sequence). The CDR3 is 14 amino acids. This chain's CDR3 is CSARDRGHLSPQYF. CDR3 DNA sequence: TGCAGTGCTAGAGATCGAGGGCACCTATCACCGCAGTACTTC.

This clonotype was counted many times. The J gene is TRBJ2-7, the V gene TRBV20-1; possible D gene TRBD1, 6 bases. This CDR3 comprises 14 residues. The germline V gene has CDR1 DFQATT and CDR2 SNEGSKA (reference sequence). Trimming pared 5 bases from V and 4 bases from J, leaving 18 bases between. CDR3 nucleotide sequence: TGCAGTGCTGATGGGGAAGGGGGTTTTTACGAGCAGTACTTC. Translated: CSADGEGGFYEQYF.

The table lists this clonotype with many counts. V usage is TRBV5-4 and J usage is TRBJ1-1; TRBD1 might be the D (6 bases). Germline assignment: CDR1 SGHNT and CDR2 YYREEE (reference sequence). This CDR3 region has 17 residues. Between the trimmed V and J ends, which lost 0 bases and 3 bases, there was a span of 18 bases. The CDR3 coding sequence is TGTGCCAGCAGCTTGGATTTAGGGGGACCTGAAGACACTGAAGCTTTCTTT. As protein: CASSLDLGGPEDTEAFF.

This clonotype came up many times. Here the CDR3 reads CSVETGQNTEAFF. The DNA of the CDR3 is TGCAGCGTTGAGACAGGCCAGAACACTGAAGCTTTCTTT. The genes are TRBV29-1 and TRBJ1-1; tentative D call: TRBD1 (6 bases). V was shortened by 3 bases and J by 1 base, with 9 bases between the two germline ends. The CDR3 is made up of 13 amino acids. CDR1 is SQVTM, CDR2 ANQGSEA, per germline.

This clonotype was found many times. The chain employs TRBV10-3 and TRBJ1-1; D is unclear. The germline V gene encodes CDR1 ENHRY and CDR2 SYGVKD. The CDR3 runs to 13 residues. Deletions cut 10 bases from V and 6 bases from J, with 18 bases between. CDR3 in amino acids: CATLTSPDAEAFF. CDR3 DNA sequence: TGTGCCACCCTTACTTCCCCGGACGCTGAAGCTTTCTTT.

This clonotype was detected many times. J is TRBJ1-1 and V is TRBV27, with D unclear. The CDR3 runs to 13 residues. Trimming shortened V by 6 bases and J by 1 base, and 9 bases separated the two germline ends. The V gene's germline CDR1 is MNHEY and CDR2 SMNVEV (reference sequence). CDR3 region: CASSLTSNTEAFF. For the CDR3, the DNA is TGTGCCAGCAGCCTTACCTCGAACACTGAAGCTTTCTTT.

The gene calls are TRBV6-1 and TRBJ1-2; D call uncertain. CDR1 and CDR2 (germline): MNHNS, SASEGT. V was cut by 0 bases and J by 4 bases, with 9 bases left in between. The CDR3 runs 14 residues. CDR3 loop: CASSEALLGYGYTF. CDR3 nucleotide sequence: TGTGCCAGCAGTGAAGCGCTACTCGGCTATGGCTACACCTTC.

This clonotype was found many times. J is TRBJ1-5 and V is TRBV12-3 or TRBV12-4; D is unresolved. The CDR3 is made up of 13 amino acids. V was cut by 3 bases and J by 2 bases, with 5 bases left in between. The CDR3 DNA reads TGTGCCAGCAGTTTTGACCGCAATCAGCCCCAGCATTTT. Protein: CASSFDRNQPQHF.

The DNA of the CDR3 is TGTGCCAGCAGCTCCCTGGACAGGGCGAACTATGGCTACACCTTC. Translation gives CASSSLDRANYGYTF. V gene TRBV7-9 combines with J gene TRBJ1-2; 8 bases fit TRBD1. V was pared by 4 bases and J by 2 bases, with 6 bases of the junction left unmatched. Germline CDR1 is SEHNR and CDR2 is FQNEAQ (reference sequence). The CDR3 is made up of 15 amino acids.

This clonotype was observed many times. This chain links TRBV29-1 with TRBJ1-1; no definite D call. V lost 4 bases and J 7 bases, leaving 22 bases between the germline ends. The CDR3 is 15 residues long. Germline V gene data show CDR1 as SQVTM and CDR2 as ANQGSEA. Here the CDR3 DNA reads TGCAGCGTTGGCCAAGCCACCTCGGCCCTGAGTGAAGCTTTCTTT. This gives the protein CSVGQATSALSEAFF. The entire variable domain, with the rest obtained from reference TRBV29-1 and TRBJ1-1, is as follows: SAVISQKPSRDICQRGTSLTIQCQVDSQVTMMFWYRQQPGQSLTLIATANQGSEATYESGFVIDKFPISRPNLTFSTLTVSNMSPEDSSIYLCSVGQATSALSEAFFGQGTRLTVV.

This clonotype was counted many times. The CDR3 sequence is CASTEGGSSYGYTF. The CDR3 DNA follows: TGTGCCAGCACCGAGGGGGGCAGCTCCTATGGCTACACCTTC. The gene calls are TRBV12-3 or TRBV12-4 and TRBJ1-2; D perhaps matches TRBD1 (6 bases). The CDR3 is made up of 14 amino acids. The ends were cut back, 7 bases at V and 4 bases at J, with 16 bases in the middle.

At least ten counts were recorded for this clonotype. V usage is TRBV13 and J usage is TRBJ1-1; the D gene is possibly TRBD1 (5 bases). V was pared by 5 bases and J by 1 base, with 8 bases between. Germline values: CDR1 PRHDT, CDR2 FYEKMQ (reference sequence). The CDR3 length is 13 residues. CDR3 protein: CASSRGQNTEAFF. CDR3 in DNA: TGTGCCAGCAGCAGAGGACAGAACACTGAAGCTTTCTTT.

This clonotype was counted ten times or more. The V gene is TRBV6-1, the J gene TRBJ1-1; maybe TRBD1 (5 bases). There are 13 residues in the CDR3. Looked up from germline, CDR1 is MNHNS and CDR2 is SASEGT. V lost 5 bases, J lost 5 bases, and 12 bases lay in between. CDR3 sequence reads: CASSPSGGTEAFF. The DNA of the CDR3 is TGTGCCAGCAGTCCTTCGGGGGGGACTGAAGCTTTCTTT.

This clonotype was detected many times. The J gene is TRBJ2-5, the V gene TRBV6-1, with TRBD1 identical over 8 bases. The CDR3 is 15 residues long. Trimming cost V 0 bases and J 5 bases; bases outside gene matches: 5. CDR1 MNHNS and CDR2 SASEGT come from the germline V gene. CDR3: CASSEAIAGGETQYF. The CDR3 DNA reads as TGTGCCAGCAGTGAAGCGATTGCAGGGGGCGAGACCCAGTACTTC.

At least ten counts were recorded for this clonotype. The chain recombines TRBV27 with TRBJ2-5; possible D gene TRBD2, 5 bases. Germline CDR1 MNHEY, CDR2 SMNVEV (reference sequence). The CDR3 totals 13 residues. V shed 5 bases and J shed 5 bases, with 12 bases lying between them. CDR3 coding DNA: TGTGCCAGCAGTAGGAGGTCGGGGGAGACCCAGTACTTC. This translates into CASSRRSGETQYF.

This clonotype came up many times. The chain joins TRBV20-1 to TRBJ2-7; 11 bases align to TRBD1. CDR1 is DFQATT and CDR2 is SNEGSKA in the germline V gene (reference sequence). The V segment lost 0 bases and the J segment 3 bases; nucleotides outside the gene matches: 1. This CDR3 is built from 14 residues. The CDR3 region has the DNA TGCAGTGCTAGAGATGGGACAGGGGGCTACGAGCAGTACTTC. This encodes CSARDGTGGYEQYF.

This clonotype was found many times. The chain couples TRBV10-3 to TRBJ2-7; 8 bases are a match to TRBD1. From germline, CDR1 is ENHRY and CDR2 SYGVKD. This CDR3 contains 15 residues. The junction had 6 bases not matched to a gene; V was cut back by 0 bases and J by 5 bases. Written as DNA, the CDR3 is TGTGCCATCAGTGAGTCGATGGGACAGGTCCACGAGCAGTACTTC. This sequence encodes CAISESMGQVHEQYF.

This clonotype has a single count. The missing conserved phenylalanine or tryptophan at the end of this CDR3 makes a read error likely. V usage is TRBV25-1 and J usage is TRBJ1-1; the D gene is possibly TRBD1 (5 bases). V was trimmed by 6 bases and J by 1 base, leaving 12 bases between them. This CDR3 is built from 14 residues. Germline loops: CDR1 MGHDK, CDR2 SYGVNS. The CDR3 spells CASREAGWNTEAFS. The CDR3 DNA reads as TGTGCCAGCAGGGAGGCAGGGTGGAACACTGAAGCTTTCTCT.

This clonotype was seen repeatedly, ten times or more. The chain employs TRBV20-1 and TRBJ1-2; TRBD1 might be the D (5 bases). CDR1 DFQATT and CDR2 SNEGSKA come from the germline V gene (reference sequence). The V gene lost 7 bases and the J gene lost 5 bases, with 14 bases spanning the gap. The CDR3 runs to 12 residues. This CDR3 is CSVETGLYGYTF. The DNA for the CDR3 is TGCAGTGTGGAAACAGGATTATATGGCTACACCTTC.

This clonotype was seen at least ten times. This chain links TRBV6-2 or TRBV6-3 with TRBJ2-2; the D gene is possibly TRBD2 (6 bases). Germline-derived CDR1 and CDR2 are MNHEY and SVGEGT. This CDR3 region has 18 residues. Trimming stripped 0 bases from V and 7 bases from J, with 21 bases between. The CDR3 here is CASSYSGVGEGGIGELFF. Here the CDR3 DNA reads TGTGCCAGCAGTTACTCGGGTGTGGGAGAGGGAGGCATCGGGGAGCTGTTTTTT.

The chain uses TRBV2 and TRBJ2-7, with D possibly matching TRBD1 (6 bases). V was pared by 1 base and J by 3 bases, with 7 bases between. Germline CDR1 is SNHLY and CDR2 is FYNNEI. The CDR3 has 13 residues. The CDR3 here is CASSEVRGYEQYF. In DNA form, the CDR3 reads TGTGCCAGCAGTGAAGTCAGGGGCTACGAGCAGTACTTC.

J is TRBJ2-7 and V is TRBV20-1; a possible D gene is TRBD2 (5 bases). V gave up 3 bases and J gave up 6 bases, with 18 bases separating them. Looked up from germline, CDR1 is DFQATT and CDR2 is SNEGSKA (reference sequence). The CDR3 consists of 14 residues. CDR3 DNA sequence: TGCAGTGCTAGGGGAAACTCGGAGGTTGGCGAGCAGTACTTC. Amino acid sequence: CSARGNSEVGEQYF.

There are many counts of this clonotype. V is TRBV4-2 and J is TRBJ2-7; 11 nucleotides line up with TRBD1. The trim removed 1 base at V and 5 bases at J, leaving 13 bases unmatched. Germline V gene sequence: CDR1 LGHNA, CDR2 YNFKEQ. The CDR3 sequence is 18 residues long. CDR3: CASSQGQDRGRYLDEQYF. The CDR3 nucleotides read TGTGCCAGCAGCCAAGGCCAGGACAGGGGGCGATATCTGGACGAGCAGTACTTC.

This clonotype has at least ten counts. This chain uses TRBV5-1 with TRBJ1-1, with D tentatively TRBD1 (5 bases). V was trimmed by 4 bases and J by 5 bases, leaving 12 bases between them. CDR1 is SGHRS and CDR2 is YFSETQ in the germline V gene. This CDR3 comprises 13 residues. The CDR3 sequence: CASSLGVVTEAFF. CDR3 coding DNA: TGCGCCAGCAGCCTAGGGGTGGTTACTGAAGCTTTCTTT. Full variable domain (rest looked up from reference TRBV5-1 and TRBJ1-1): KAGVTQTPRYLIKTRGQQVTLSCSPISGHRSVSWYQQTPGQGLQFLFEYFSETQRNKGNFPGRFSGRQFSNSRSEMNVSTLELGDSALYLCASSLGVVTEAFFGQGTRLTVV.

This clonotype was found many times. This chain joins TRBV20-1 and TRBJ2-2, with 9 bases that match TRBD2. CDR1 is DFQATT and CDR2 is SNEGSKA in the germline V gene (reference sequence). This CDR3 comprises 14 residues. Losses at the gene ends were 3 bases for V and 5 bases for J; bases not matched to a gene: 4. The DNA of the CDR3 is TGCAGTGCTAGCGTGCTAGCGGGAACCGGGGAGCTGTTTTTT. This sequence encodes CSASVLAGTGELFF.